The clone carrying this TCR beta chain came up many times. Antigen specificity is unknown. The source of the sample is a study of CD8 T cells in ankylosing spondylitis. The CDR3 runs 16 residues. After removal of 2 bases from V and 4 bases from J, the junction contained 8 bases not matched to a gene. Germline values: CDR1 SGHRS, CDR2 YFSETQ. Notes on the study in general: Matched synovial fluid from ankylosing spondylitis patients was reported to be enriched for disease-linked clones.

TCRdb reanalysed the 5' RACE reads using MiXCR and keeps one entry per CDR3 protein. The sample gives 200,000 to 300,000 distinct CDR3 sequences, about 11% of which show up once; around 2.6% is in the top ten. This clonotype was sampled from a male donor with ankylosing spondylitis or in good health (not recorded which). The material sequenced was blood, either unsorted or a sorted T cell fraction (not recorded which). The chain has TRBV5-1 and TRBJ2-5; 10 nucleotides line up with TRBD2. CDR3 residues: CASSFSPAGGGETQYF. CDR3 bases: TGCGCCAGCAGCTTCTCCCCAGCGGGAGGGGGAGAGACCCAGTACTTC. The complete variable domain, with remaining parts taken from reference TRBV5-1 and TRBJ2-5, reads KAGVTQTPRYLIKTRGQQVTLSCSPISGHRSVSWYQQTPGQGLQFLFEYFSETQRNKGNFPGRFSGRQFSNSRSEMNVSTLELGDSALYLCASSFSPAGGGETQYFGPGTRLLVL.